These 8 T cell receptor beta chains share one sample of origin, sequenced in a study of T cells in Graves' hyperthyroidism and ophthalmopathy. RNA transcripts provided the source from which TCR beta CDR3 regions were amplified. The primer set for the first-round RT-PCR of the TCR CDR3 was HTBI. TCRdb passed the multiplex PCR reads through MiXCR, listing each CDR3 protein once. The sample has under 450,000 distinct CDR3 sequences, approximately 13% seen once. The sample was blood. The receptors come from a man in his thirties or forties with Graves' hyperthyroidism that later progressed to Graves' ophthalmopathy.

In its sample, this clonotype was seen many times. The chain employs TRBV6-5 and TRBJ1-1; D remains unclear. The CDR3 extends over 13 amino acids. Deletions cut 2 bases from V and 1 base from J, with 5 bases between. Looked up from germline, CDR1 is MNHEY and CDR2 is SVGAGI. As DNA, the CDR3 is TGTGCCAGCAGTTACGCAGAGAACACTGAAGCTTTCTTT. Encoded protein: CASSYAENTEAFF.

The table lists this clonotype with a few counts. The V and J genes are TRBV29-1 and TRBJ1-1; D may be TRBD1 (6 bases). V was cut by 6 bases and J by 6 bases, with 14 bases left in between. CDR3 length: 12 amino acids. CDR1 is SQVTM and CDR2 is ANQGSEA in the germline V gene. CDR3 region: CSVGTRGSEAFF. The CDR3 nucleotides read TGCAGCGTCGGGACTAGGGGGTCTGAAGCTTTCTTT. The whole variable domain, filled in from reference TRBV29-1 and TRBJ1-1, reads SAVISQKPSRDICQRGTSLTIQCQVDSQVTMMFWYRQQPGQSLTLIATANQGSEATYESGFVIDKFPISRPNLTFSTLTVSNMSPEDSSIYLCSVGTRGSEAFFGQGTRLTVV.

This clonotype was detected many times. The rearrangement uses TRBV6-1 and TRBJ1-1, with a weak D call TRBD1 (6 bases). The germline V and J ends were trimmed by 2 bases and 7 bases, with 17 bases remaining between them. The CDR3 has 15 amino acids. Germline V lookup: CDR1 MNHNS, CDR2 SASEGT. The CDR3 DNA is TGTGCCAGCAGTGAACTAGGGGGATCGCGGGATGAAGCTTTCTTT. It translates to CASSELGGSRDEAFF.

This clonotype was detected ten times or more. DNA of the CDR3: TGTGCCTCCGACTCCTGGCGAGGAGAGCAGTACTTC. This sequence encodes CASDSWRGEQYF. This rearrangement joins TRBV7-9 to TRBJ2-7; D not certain. The germline V gene encodes CDR1 SEHNR and CDR2 FQNEAQ (reference sequence). There are 12 residues in the CDR3. The ends were cut back, 11 bases at V and 7 bases at J, with 18 bases in the middle.

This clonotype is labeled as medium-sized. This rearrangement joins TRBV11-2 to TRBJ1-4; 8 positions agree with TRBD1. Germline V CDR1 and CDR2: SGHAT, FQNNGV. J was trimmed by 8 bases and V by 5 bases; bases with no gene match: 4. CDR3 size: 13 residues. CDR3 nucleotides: TGTGCCAGCAGCAGGGGGACAGGAGAAAAACTGTTTTTT. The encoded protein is CASSRGTGEKLFF. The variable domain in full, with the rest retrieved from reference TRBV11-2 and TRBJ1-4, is EAGVAQSPRYKIIEKRQSVAFWCNPISGHATLYWYQQILGQGPKLLIQFQNNGVVDDSQLPKDRFSAERLKGVDSTLKIQPAKLEDSAVYLCASSRGTGEKLFFGSGTQLSVL.

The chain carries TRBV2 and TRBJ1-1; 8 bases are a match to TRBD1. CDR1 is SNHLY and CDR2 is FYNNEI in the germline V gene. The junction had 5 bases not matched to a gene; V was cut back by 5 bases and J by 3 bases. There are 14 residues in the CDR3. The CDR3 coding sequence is TGTGCCAGCAGTTGGGGACAGGTTTACACTGAAGCTTTCTTT. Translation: CASSWGQVYTEAFF.

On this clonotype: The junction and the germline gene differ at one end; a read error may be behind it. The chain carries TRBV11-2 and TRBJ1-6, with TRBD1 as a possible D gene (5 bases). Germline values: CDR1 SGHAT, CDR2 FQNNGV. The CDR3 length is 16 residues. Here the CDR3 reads CAGSLGQGPYNSPLHF. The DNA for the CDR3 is TGTGCCGGCAGCTTAGGGCAGGGCCCTTATAATTCACCCCTCCACTTT.

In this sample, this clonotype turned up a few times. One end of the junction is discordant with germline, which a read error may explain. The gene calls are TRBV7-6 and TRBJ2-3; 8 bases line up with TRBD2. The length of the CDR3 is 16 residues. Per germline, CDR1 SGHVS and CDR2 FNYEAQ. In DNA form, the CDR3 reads TGTGCCAGCAGCCTAGCGGGCCTCGTTAGCACAGATACGCAGTATTTT. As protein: CASSLAGLVSTDTQYF. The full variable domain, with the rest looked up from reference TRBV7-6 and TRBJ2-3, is GAGVSQSPRYKVTKRGQDVALRCDPISGHVSLYWYRQALGQGPEFLTYFNYEAQQDKSGLPNDRFSAERPEGSISTLTIQRTEQRDSAMYRCASSLAGLVSTDTQYFGPGTRLTVL.